The TCR beta chain described here comes from a study of control samples from healthy donors and cancer patients. Germline CDR1 and CDR2: MGHDK and SYGVNS. CDR3 length: 14 amino acids. Trimming cost V 7 bases and J 4 bases, with 16 bases left between them. Using immunoSEQ multiplex PCR, the repertoire was profiled, and TCRdb retains in-frame clones only, with some absent. Among 97,000 or so clones listed, 92% were seen once. The sequence derives from a woman aged 18 to 35 in good health. Sequencing was performed on blood. The chain combines TRBV25-1 with TRBJ1-1; possibly TRBD1 for D (6 bases). CDR3 loop: CASTGGGSGTEAFF. The CDR3, as DNA: TGTGCCAGCACCGGAGGGGGGTCCGGCACTGAAGCTTTCTTT.